This T cell receptor (beta chain) was observed in a study of T cells in Graves' hyperthyroidism and ophthalmopathy. Broader study findings: Model predictions of ophthalmopathy came a median approximately 6 months before onset. Most clonotypes that expanded in the thyroid above 0.001 also showed up in blood.

Researchers barred patients who had uncontrolled infection, other autoimmune disease, pregnancy or lactation. The CDR3 extends over 12 amino acids. V was pared by 0 bases and J by 9 bases, with 9 bases between. The germline CDR1 and CDR2 sequences are SQVTM and ANQGSEA. This clonotype was counted many times. Its cognate antigen is unknown. TCR beta CDR3 region amplification was performed from RNA transcripts. First-round RT-PCR of the TCR CDR3 relied on the HTBI primer set. TCRdb reprocessed the multiplex PCR reads with MiXCR, giving one entry per CDR3 protein. The sample holds hundreds of thousands of distinct CDR3 sequences, 16% seen once.

The TCR originated in a woman aged 18-29 years with Graves' hyperthyroidism. The rearrangement links TRBV29-1 to TRBJ2-1; D may be TRBD2 (5 bases). Sequencing was performed on blood. In DNA, the CDR3 is TGCAGCGTTGAAGATATCAGCGGTGAGCAGTTCTTC. Protein product: CSVEDISGEQFF.